This TCR beta chain came from a study of T cell repertoires in cytomegalovirus infection. Study summary: TCR beta signatures that were public indicated CMV infection and matching HLA type. Findings and limits, study-wide: CMV-specific TCR beta clonotypes restricted by HLA-C were the ones dominating the ex vivo response. Public TCR beta family frequency separated CMV-and-HLA carriers, including in an independent cohort.

CDR3 length: 14 amino acids. Trimming cost V 6 bases and J 3 bases, with 12 bases left between them. Worth noting for this clonotype: Its antigen is undetermined.

TCRdb re-derived calls from the reads in MiXCR, one entry per CDR3 protein. Of 85,000 to 130,000 distinct CDR3 sequences listed, under 25% were seen once; the top ten hold 30% to 40%. V gene TRBV12-3 or TRBV12-4 combines with J gene TRBJ1-3; possible D gene TRBD1, 5 bases. This TCR derives from a human donor in good health (CMV status not recorded). Some clones in this sample may be carry-over from other donors' samples. The sequencing input was CD8+ T cells from PBMCs. The DNA for the CDR3 is TGTGCCAGCAGGACAAGGGACGGTGGAAACACCATATATTTT. Its translation is CASRTRDGGNTIYF.